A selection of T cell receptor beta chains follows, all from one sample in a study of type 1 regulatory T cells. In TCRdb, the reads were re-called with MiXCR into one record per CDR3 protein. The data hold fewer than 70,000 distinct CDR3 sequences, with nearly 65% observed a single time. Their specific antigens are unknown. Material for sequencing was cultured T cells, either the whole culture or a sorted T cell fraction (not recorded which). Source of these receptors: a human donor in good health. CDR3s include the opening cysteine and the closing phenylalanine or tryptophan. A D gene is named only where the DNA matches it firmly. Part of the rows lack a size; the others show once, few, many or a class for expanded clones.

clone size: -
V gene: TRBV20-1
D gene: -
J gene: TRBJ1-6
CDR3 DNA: TGCAGTGCTAGACCAGGGGCGGGGCAATCACCCCTCCACTTT
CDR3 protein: CSARPGAGQSPLHF

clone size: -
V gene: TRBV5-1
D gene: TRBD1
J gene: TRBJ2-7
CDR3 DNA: TGCGCCAGCAGCTTAGGGGACAGTGCTAATGACGAGCAGTACTTC
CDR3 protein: CASSLGDSANDEQYF

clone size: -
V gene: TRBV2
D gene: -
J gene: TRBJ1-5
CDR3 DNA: TGTGCCACCCACCGGGACCACAATCAGCCCCAGCATTTT
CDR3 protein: CATHRDHNQPQHF

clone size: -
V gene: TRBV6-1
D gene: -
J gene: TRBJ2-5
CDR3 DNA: TGTGCCAGCAGTGAAGGCGCAGGTAGAGAGACCCAGTACTTC
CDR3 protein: CASSEGAGRETQYF

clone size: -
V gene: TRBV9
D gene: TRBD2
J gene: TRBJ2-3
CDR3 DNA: TGTGCCAGCAGCGTAGGGTCCCTAGCGGGCTCAGATACGCAGTATTTT
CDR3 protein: CASSVGSLAGSDTQYF

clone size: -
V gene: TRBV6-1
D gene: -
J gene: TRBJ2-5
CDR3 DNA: TGTGCCAGCACAATTAGGTTCCAAGAGACCCAGTACTTC
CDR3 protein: CASTIRFQETQYF

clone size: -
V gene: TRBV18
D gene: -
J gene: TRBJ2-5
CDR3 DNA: TGTGCCAGCTCACCATCCGGGTCAGGGGCAGGAGAGACCCAGTACTTC
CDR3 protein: CASSPSGSGAGETQYF

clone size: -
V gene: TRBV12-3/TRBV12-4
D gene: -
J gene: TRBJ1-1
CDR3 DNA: TGTGCCAGCAGGACCATCGGGCTGGTGACTGAAGCTTTCTTT
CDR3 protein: CASRTIGLVTEAFF

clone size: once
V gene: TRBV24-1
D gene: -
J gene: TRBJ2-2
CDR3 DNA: TGTGCCACCAGTGTTTCGCATGTTTCTTTGAACACCGGGGAGCTGTTTTTT
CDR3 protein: CATSVSHVSLNTGELFF

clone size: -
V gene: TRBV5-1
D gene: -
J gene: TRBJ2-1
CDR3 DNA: TGCGCCAGCAGCTTGGCCAAACAGGGTCGGAATGAGCAGTTCTTC
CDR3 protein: CASSLAKQGRNEQFF

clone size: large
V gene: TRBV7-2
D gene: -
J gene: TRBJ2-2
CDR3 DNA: TGTGCCAGCAGCTTAAATGGAAGAAACACCGGGGAGCTGTTTTTT
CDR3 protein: CASSLNGRNTGELFF

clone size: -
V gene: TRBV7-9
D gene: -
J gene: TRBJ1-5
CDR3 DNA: TGTGCCAGCAGCTTAGGCGGGACCAACAATCAGCCCCAGCATTTT
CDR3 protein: CASSLGGTNNQPQHF

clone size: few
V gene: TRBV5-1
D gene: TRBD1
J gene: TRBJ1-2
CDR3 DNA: TGCGCCAGCAGCTTGAGTTGGACAGGAGGCTATGGCTACACCTTC
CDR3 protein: CASSLSWTGGYGYTF

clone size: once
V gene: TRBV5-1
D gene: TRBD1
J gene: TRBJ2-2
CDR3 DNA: TGCGCCAGCAGCTTGGGGACAGGGGGCATAACCGGGGAGCTGTTTTTT
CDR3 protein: CASSLGTGGITGELFF

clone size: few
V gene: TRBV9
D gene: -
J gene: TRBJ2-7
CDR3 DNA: TGTGCCAGCAGCGACCTGGGCGGCTACGAGCAGTACTTC
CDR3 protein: CASSDLGGYEQYF

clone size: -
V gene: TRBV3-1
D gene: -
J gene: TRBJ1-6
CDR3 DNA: TGTGCCAGCAGCCACAACTGGGGTTCACCCCTCCACTTT
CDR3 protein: CASSHNWGSPLHF

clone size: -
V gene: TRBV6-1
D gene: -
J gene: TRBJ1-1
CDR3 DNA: TGTGCCAGCGTCCGGGGCCAGGATGGGAATGAAGCTTTCTTT
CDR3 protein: CASVRGQDGNEAFF

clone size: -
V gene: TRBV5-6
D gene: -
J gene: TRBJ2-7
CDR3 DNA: TGTGCCAGCAGCTATCCGACGGGGGTGGACGAGCAGTACTTC
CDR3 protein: CASSYPTGVDEQYF

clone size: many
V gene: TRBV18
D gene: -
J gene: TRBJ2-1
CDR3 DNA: TGTGCCAGCTCTACAAAGGGAGACAATGAGCAGTTCTTC
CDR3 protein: CASSTKGDNEQFF

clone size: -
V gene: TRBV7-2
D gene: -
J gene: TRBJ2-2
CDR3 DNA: TGTGCCAGCAGCCCGGGACTGACCGGGGAGCTGTTTTTT
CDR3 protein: CASSPGLTGELFF

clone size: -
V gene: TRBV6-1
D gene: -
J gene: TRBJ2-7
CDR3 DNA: TGTGCCAGCAGGACGACTCCTCCTTACGAGCAGTACTTC
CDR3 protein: CASRTTPPYEQYF

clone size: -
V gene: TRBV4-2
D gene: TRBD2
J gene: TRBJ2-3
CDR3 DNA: TGTGCCAGCAGCCAAAGGACGGGAGGATCGGATACGCAGTATTTT
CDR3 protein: CASSQRTGGSDTQYF